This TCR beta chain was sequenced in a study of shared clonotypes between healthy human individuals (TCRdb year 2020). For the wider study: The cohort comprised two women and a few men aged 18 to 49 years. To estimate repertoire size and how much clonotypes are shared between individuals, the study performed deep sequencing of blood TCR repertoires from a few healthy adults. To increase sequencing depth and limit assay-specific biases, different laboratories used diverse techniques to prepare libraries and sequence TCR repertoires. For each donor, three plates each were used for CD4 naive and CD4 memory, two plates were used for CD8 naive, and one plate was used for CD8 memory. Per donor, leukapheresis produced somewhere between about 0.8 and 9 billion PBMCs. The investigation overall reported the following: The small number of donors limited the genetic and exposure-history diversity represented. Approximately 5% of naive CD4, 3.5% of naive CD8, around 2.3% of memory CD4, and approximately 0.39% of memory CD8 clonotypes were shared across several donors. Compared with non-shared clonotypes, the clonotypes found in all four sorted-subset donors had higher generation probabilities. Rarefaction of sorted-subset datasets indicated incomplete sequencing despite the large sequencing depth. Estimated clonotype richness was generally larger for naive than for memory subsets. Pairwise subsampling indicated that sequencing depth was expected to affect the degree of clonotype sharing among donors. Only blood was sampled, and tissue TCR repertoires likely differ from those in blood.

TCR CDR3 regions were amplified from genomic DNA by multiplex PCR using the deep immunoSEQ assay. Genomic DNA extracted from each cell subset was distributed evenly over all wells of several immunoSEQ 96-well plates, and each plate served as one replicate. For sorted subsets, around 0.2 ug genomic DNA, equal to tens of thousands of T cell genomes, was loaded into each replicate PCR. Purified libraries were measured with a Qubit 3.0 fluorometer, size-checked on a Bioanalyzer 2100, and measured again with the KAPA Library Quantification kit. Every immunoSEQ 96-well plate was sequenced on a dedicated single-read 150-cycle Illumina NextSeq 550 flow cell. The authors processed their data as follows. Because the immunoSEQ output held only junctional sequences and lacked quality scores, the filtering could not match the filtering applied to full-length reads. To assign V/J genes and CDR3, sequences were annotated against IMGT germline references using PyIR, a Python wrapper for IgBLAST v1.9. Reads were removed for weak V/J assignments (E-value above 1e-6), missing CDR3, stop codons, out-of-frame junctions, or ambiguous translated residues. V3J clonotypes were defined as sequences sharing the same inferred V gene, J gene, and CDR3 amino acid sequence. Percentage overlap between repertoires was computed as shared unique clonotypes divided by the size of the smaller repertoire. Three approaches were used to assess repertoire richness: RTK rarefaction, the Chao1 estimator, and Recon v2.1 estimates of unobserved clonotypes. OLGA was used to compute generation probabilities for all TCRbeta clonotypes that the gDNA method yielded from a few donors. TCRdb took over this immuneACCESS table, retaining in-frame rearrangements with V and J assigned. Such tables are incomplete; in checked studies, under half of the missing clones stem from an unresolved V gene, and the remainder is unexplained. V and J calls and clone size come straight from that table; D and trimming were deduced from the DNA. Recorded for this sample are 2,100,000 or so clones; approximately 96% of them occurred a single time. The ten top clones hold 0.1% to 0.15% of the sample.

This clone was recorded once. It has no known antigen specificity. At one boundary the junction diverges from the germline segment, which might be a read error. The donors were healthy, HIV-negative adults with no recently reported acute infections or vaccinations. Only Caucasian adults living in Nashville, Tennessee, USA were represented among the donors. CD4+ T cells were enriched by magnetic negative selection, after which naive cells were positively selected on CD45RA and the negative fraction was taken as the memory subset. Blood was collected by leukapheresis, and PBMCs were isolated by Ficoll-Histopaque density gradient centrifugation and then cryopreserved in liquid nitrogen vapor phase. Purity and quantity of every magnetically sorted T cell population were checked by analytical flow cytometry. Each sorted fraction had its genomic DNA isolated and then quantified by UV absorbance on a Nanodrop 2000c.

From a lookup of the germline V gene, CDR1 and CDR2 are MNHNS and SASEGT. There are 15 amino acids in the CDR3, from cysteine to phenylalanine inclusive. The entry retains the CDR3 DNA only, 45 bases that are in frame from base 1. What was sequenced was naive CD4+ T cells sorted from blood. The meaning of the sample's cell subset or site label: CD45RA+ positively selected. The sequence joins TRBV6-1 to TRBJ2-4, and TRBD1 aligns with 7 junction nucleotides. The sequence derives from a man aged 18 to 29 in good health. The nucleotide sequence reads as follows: TGTGCCAGCAGCGAAGGGGGCACGGCCAAAAACATTCAGTACTTC. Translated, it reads CASSEGGTAKNIQYF.